The 14 T cell receptor beta chains in this list originate from one sample, sequenced in a study of cytotoxic CD8 clonotypes in ibrutinib-treated CLL. Libraries were prepared by immunoSEQ multiplex PCR; TCRdb keeps only in-frame clonotypes and omits some of them. There are about 140,000 clones in the sample; roughly 77% occur only once, and around 30% lies in the top ten. The material was PBMCs, obtained after 12 months of ibrutinib treatment. The receptors derive from a human donor with chronic lymphocytic leukemia.

The rearrangement joins TRBV11-1 to TRBJ2-7; D is unclear. CDR1 is SGHAT and CDR2 is FQDESV in the germline V gene (reference sequence). V gave up 0 bases and J gave up 0 bases, with 9 bases separating them. This CDR3 comprises 15 residues. The CDR3 bases are TGTGCCAGCAGCTTAGCTTCGGAAGTCTCCTACGAGCAGTACTTC. Amino acid sequence: CASSLASEVSYEQYF.

The chain carries TRBV18 and TRBJ2-2; unclear D gene. Looked up from germline, CDR1 is KGHSH and CDR2 is LQKENI. The CDR3 covers 13 residues. Trimming stripped 1 base from V and 2 bases from J, with 2 bases between. The DNA of the CDR3 is TGTGCCAGCTCACCACAAAACACCGGGGAGCTGTTTTTT. Residues: CASSPQNTGELFF.

V usage is TRBV6-5 and J usage is TRBJ2-2; D is uncertain. The germline CDR1 and CDR2 sequences are MNHEY and SVGAGI. V was clipped by 7 bases and J by 7 bases, with 7 bases between them. CDR3 length: 11 amino acids. DNA for the CDR3: TGTGCCAGCAAAGGGTACGGGGAGCTGTTTTTT. Residues: CASKGYGELFF.

This clone showed up just a few times. This chain connects TRBV7-9 to TRBJ2-1, with no clear D. Trimming stripped 7 bases from V and 5 bases from J, with 12 bases between. Looked up from germline, CDR1 is SEHNR and CDR2 is FQNEAQ (reference sequence). CDR3 length: 13 amino acids. Here the CDR3 DNA reads TGTGCCAGCACCATGGACGGTCACAATGAGCAGTTCTTC. It encodes CASTMDGHNEQFF. The entire variable domain, with the rest obtained from reference TRBV7-9 and TRBJ2-1, is as follows: DTGVSQNPRHKITKRGQNVTFRCDPISEHNRLYWYRQTLGQGPEFLTYFQNEAQLEKSRLLSDRFSAERPKGSFSTLEIQRTEQGDSAMYLCASTMDGHNEQFFGPGTRLTVL.

J is TRBJ2-2 and V is TRBV7-6; D unclear. Trimming cost V 1 base and J 8 bases, with 8 bases left between them. Germline lookup yields CDR1 SGHVS and CDR2 FNYEAQ. This CDR3 is 13 amino acids long. The CDR3 DNA follows: TGTGCCAGCAGCTTAGTTGTCGAGGGGGAGCTGTTTTTT. It yields the protein CASSLVVEGELFF.

The CDR3 nucleotides are TGTGCCAGCAGCTTAGCCCCGAGCTCCTACGAGCAGTACTTC. Amino acid sequence: CASSLAPSSYEQYF. The V and J genes are TRBV7-8 and TRBJ2-7; no firm D call. V lost 0 bases to trimming and J lost 0 bases, with 6 bases between them. This CDR3 spans 14 amino acids. Germline V lookup: CDR1 SGHVS, CDR2 FQNEAQ.

This clone was observed a handful of times. V usage is TRBV30 and J usage is TRBJ2-4; the D is unclear. Germline CDR1 is GTSNPN and CDR2 is SVGIG (reference sequence). V gave up 1 base and J gave up 0 bases, with 4 bases separating them. This CDR3 is built from 13 residues. The CDR3 loop is CAWSDGAKNIQYF. The DNA for the CDR3 is TGTGCCTGGAGTGACGGAGCCAAAAACATTCAGTACTTC.

This clone was counted between two and nine times. The V gene is TRBV19, the J gene TRBJ2-7, with 9 bases identical to TRBD1. This CDR3 is 15 amino acids long. With V trimmed by 3 bases and J by 0 bases, 3 bases remained unmatched. In germline, CDR1 is LNHDA, CDR2 SQIVND (reference sequence). CDR3 sequence: CASSMDRGLSYEQYF. The CDR3 nucleotides are TGTGCCAGTAGTATGGACAGGGGACTCTCCTACGAGCAGTACTTC.

This sequence joins TRBV30 and TRBJ2-3; 8 bases are shared with TRBD2. V was clipped by 5 bases and J by 7 bases; unmatched bases: 11. The CDR3 covers 14 residues. CDR1 and CDR2 from the germline V gene are GTSNPN and SVGIG (reference sequence). The CDR3 DNA is TGTGCCTGGTACGGGAGCGGGAGTTGGAATACGCAGTATTTT. Translating it yields CAWYGSGSWNTQYF.

The chain joins TRBV19 to TRBJ2-7, with 8 bases aligning to TRBD1. CDR3 length: 14 amino acids. With V trimmed by 6 bases and J by 0 bases, 4 bases remained unmatched. Germline V gives CDR1 LNHDA, CDR2 SQIVND (reference sequence). This CDR3 reads CASRQTGVSYEQYF. The CDR3 DNA sequence: TGTGCCAGTAGACAGACAGGGGTCTCCTACGAGCAGTACTTC.

The chain links TRBV4-1 to TRBJ1-4; TRBD1 matches 11 bases. The CDR3 loop spans 15 amino acids. CDR1 and CDR2 (germline): MGHRA, YSYEKL. V lost 3 bases and J lost 7; bases outside the gene matches: 4. The DNA of the CDR3 is TGCGCCAGCAGCCACCCGGGACAGGGGGGTGAAAAACTGTTTTTT. Translation: CASSHPGQGGEKLFF.

This chain joins TRBV9 and TRBJ2-2; TRBD2 matches at 11 bases. This CDR3 is 17 amino acids long. V was clipped by 7 bases and J by 0 bases; unmatched bases: 8. Germline assignment: CDR1 SGDLS and CDR2 YYNGEE. The CDR3 protein is CASSSPGLAANTGELFF. Here the CDR3 DNA reads TGTGCCAGCTCTTCGCCGGGACTAGCGGCGAACACCGGGGAGCTGTTTTTT.

The V call is TRBV6-5, the J call TRBJ2-7; D is possibly TRBD1 or TRBD2 (5 bases each). V dropped 6 bases and J dropped 2 bases, with 14 bases sitting between them. In germline, CDR1 is MNHEY, CDR2 SVGAGI. The CDR3 extends over 14 amino acids. CDR3 in DNA: TGTGCCAGCAGCTCCGGGACGGCCACCTACGAGCAGTACTTC. Translating it yields CASSSGTATYEQYF.

The V and J genes are TRBV5-5 and TRBJ2-7; D gene unclear. This CDR3 has 14 amino acids. The ends were cut back, 1 base at V and 5 bases at J, with 13 bases in the middle. CDR1 and CDR2 from the germline V gene are SGHKS and YYEKEE (reference sequence). CDR3 nucleotides: TGTGCCAGCAGCTTGACGGGCCCATGGAACGAGCAGTACTTC. This gives the protein CASSLTGPWNEQYF.